These 13 T cell receptor beta chains came from one sample sequenced in a study of T-cell memory formation after mild COVID-19. TCRdb re-analysed the 5' RACE reads in MiXCR, keeping a single row per CDR3 protein. The table records some 320,000 distinct CDR3 sequences, 15% of them present only once. The specimen sequenced was PBMCs or a T cell subset sorted from them (not recorded which). These receptors were obtained from a man between 18 and 29 years old who had mild COVID-19 (a few samples of this study predate the infection). Cell type and time point are not known.

The table lists this clonotype with many counts. The V gene is TRBV12-3 or TRBV12-4, the J gene TRBJ1-4, with D hard to call. CDR3 length: 14 residues. Trimming left V 6 bases short and J 6 bases short, with 14 bases between. CDR3 nucleotide sequence: TGTGCCAGCAGCCCCGCGGCTTTGGATGAAAAACTGTTTTTT. Translation: CASSPAALDEKLFF.

The chain uses TRBV5-1 and TRBJ2-2; D perhaps matches TRBD1 (6 bases). Deletions cut 0 bases from V and 3 bases from J, with 9 bases between. The CDR3 consists of 15 residues. Germline V CDR1 and CDR2: SGHRS, YFSETQ. In nucleotides, the CDR3 is TGCGCCAGCAGCTTGGAAGGGGGTTACACCGGGGAGCTGTTTTTT. It encodes CASSLEGGYTGELFF.

The rearrangement uses TRBV4-3 and TRBJ2-7; TRBD1 matches at 7 bases. Per the germline V gene, CDR1 is LGHNA and CDR2 is YSLEER. CDR3 size: 15 residues. J gave up 0 bases and V 3 bases, and 5 bases lay outside the gene matches. CDR3 sequence reads: CASSHRQGPSYEQYF. CDR3 nucleotide sequence: TGCGCCAGCAGCCATCGACAGGGTCCCTCCTACGAGCAGTACTTC.

Only a few counts were recorded for this clonotype. The chain is built from TRBV6-2 or TRBV6-3 and TRBJ2-1; 13 nucleotides align to TRBD2. The germline V gene encodes CDR1 MNHEY and CDR2 SVGEGT. The CDR3 has 15 amino acids. The V and J ends lost 4 bases and 10 bases, in that order; junction bases with no gene match: 7. CDR3 sequence reads: CASSLLAGGPVEQFF. CDR3 sequence (DNA): TGTGCCAGCAGTTTACTAGCGGGGGGGCCCGTCGAGCAGTTCTTC.

This clonotype was seen more than once but under ten times. The chain recombines TRBV20-1 with TRBJ2-7; 7 bases map to TRBD1. Trimming removed 3 bases from V and 7 bases from J; junction bases left unmatched: 12. The germline V gene has CDR1 DFQATT and CDR2 SNEGSKA (reference sequence). The CDR3 runs to 14 residues. The CDR3 nucleotides read TGCAGTGCTAGCCCCGCCGACAGGGTAGGGGAGCAGTACGTC. It yields the protein CSASPADRVGEQYV.

This sequence joins TRBV7-2 and TRBJ1-2; 9 nucleotides match TRBD1. The CDR3 loop spans 15 amino acids. The V gene end was trimmed by 5 bases and the J gene end by 4 bases; junction bases not matched to a gene: 8. CDR1 is SGHTA and CDR2 is FQGNSA in the germline V gene. DNA for the CDR3: TGTGCCAGCAGCAACTACAGGGGGCGAAGCTATGGCTACACCTTC. It translates to CASSNYRGRSYGYTF. The whole variable domain, filled in from reference TRBV7-2 and TRBJ1-2, reads GAGVSQSPSNKVTEKGKDVELRCDPISGHTALYWYRQSLGQGLEFLIYFQGNSAPDKSGLPSDRFSAERTGGSVSTLTIQRTQQEDSAVYLCASSNYRGRSYGYTFGSGTRLTVV.

The rearrangement joins TRBV18 to TRBJ1-5, with D unclear. Trimming pared 3 bases from V and 3 bases from J, leaving 21 bases between. The CDR3 loop spans 18 amino acids. CDR1 and CDR2 (germline): KGHSH, LQKENI. The CDR3 protein is CASSPREEQWSINQPQHF. The CDR3 DNA sequence: TGTGCCAGCTCACCTAGGGAGGAGCAGTGGTCCATCAATCAGCCCCAGCATTTT.

This chain joins TRBV18 and TRBJ1-6; TRBD1 is a possible D gene (5 bases). The CDR3 totals 13 residues. From germline, CDR1 is KGHSH and CDR2 LQKENI. V was shortened by 3 bases and J by 9 bases, with 9 bases between the two germline ends. CDR3 sequence reads: CASSPGDPSPLHF. CDR3 sequence (DNA): TGTGCCAGCTCACCGGGGGATCCTTCACCCCTCCACTTT.

This clonotype has a handful of counts. The V call is TRBV28, the J call TRBJ2-5; 8 nucleotides line up with TRBD2. Germline V gives CDR1 MDHEN, CDR2 SYDVKM. CDR3 length equals 14 residues. The ends lost 5 bases at V and 2 bases at J; junction bases unmatched: 4. The CDR3 protein is CASSALAEQETQYF. CDR3 sequence (DNA): TGTGCCAGCAGTGCACTAGCGGAACAAGAGACCCAGTACTTC.

This clonotype was seen more than once but under ten times. The CDR3, as DNA: TGTGCCAGCAGCGAGGGGATTTCCTACGAGCAGTACGTC. Residues: CASSEGISYEQYV. V usage is TRBV7-2 and J usage is TRBJ2-7; either TRBD1 or TRBD2 may fit D (5 bases each). With 5 bases removed from V and 1 base from J, the gap between germline ends came to 9 bases. The length of the CDR3 is 13 residues. Looked up from germline, CDR1 is SGHTA and CDR2 is FQGNSA.

This clonotype was counted only a few times. The chain employs TRBV2 and TRBJ1-6, with D possibly being TRBD1 (5 bases). The V end was cut by 6 bases, the J end by 8 bases, with 23 bases between. Germline assignment: CDR1 SNHLY and CDR2 FYNNEI. The CDR3 length is 17 residues. The CDR3 protein is CASRTRDFSLVDSPLHF. DNA for the CDR3: TGTGCCAGCAGAACACGGGACTTTTCACTTGTTGATTCACCCCTCCACTTT.

This clonotype has just a few counts. The CDR3 DNA follows: TGTGCCAGCAGCGGACAGGCCGTGAACACCGGGGAGCTGTTTTTT. Translation gives CASSGQAVNTGELFF. The rearrangement uses TRBV7-9 and TRBJ2-2; 7 bases are a match to TRBD1. Per the germline V gene, CDR1 is SEHNR and CDR2 is FQNEAQ (reference sequence). The junction had 4 bases not matched to a gene; V was cut back by 5 bases and J by 1 base. The CDR3 is 15 residues long.

This clonotype has just a few counts. The rearrangement links TRBV11-1 to TRBJ2-1; unclear D gene. The CDR3 loop spans 14 amino acids. V gave up 1 base and J gave up 7 bases, with 11 bases separating them. CDR1 and CDR2 (germline): SGHAT, FQDESV (reference sequence). The CDR3 spells CASSLVRQKNEQFF. The CDR3 DNA sequence: TGTGCCAGCAGCTTAGTTAGGCAGAAGAATGAGCAGTTCTTC.